Below are 14 T cell receptor beta chains sequenced from a single sample in a study of CD8 T cells in Susac syndrome. It was with random hexamers that roughly 0.5 to 1 ug RNA was reverse transcribed. TCRdb reprocessed the immunoSEQ multiplex PCR reads with MiXCR, giving one entry per CDR3 protein. This sample yields 160,000 or so distinct CDR3 sequences, of which roughly 95% are seen a single time; about 0.16% belongs to the top ten. Sequencing was carried out using CD8+ T cells from PBMCs. The source of these receptors is a human donor with multiple sclerosis.

The rearrangement joins TRBV4-2 to TRBJ1-2; D call uncertain. CDR3 length: 14 residues. From germline, CDR1 is LGHNA and CDR2 YNFKEQ. Trimming removed 2 bases from V and 3 bases from J, with 10 bases in between. CDR3 protein: CASSQPQDDYGYTF. The CDR3 region has the DNA TGTGCCAGCAGCCAACCCCAGGACGACTATGGCTACACCTTC.

The chain has TRBV29-1 and TRBJ2-2, with D possibly being TRBD2 (6 bases). Germline CDR1 reads SQVTM; CDR2 reads ANQGSEA. CDR3 length: 12 amino acids. Trimming stripped 7 bases from V and 2 bases from J, with 8 bases between. In nucleotides, the CDR3 is TGCAGCGGGAGGGGAAACACCGGGGAGCTGTTTTTT. It encodes CSGRGNTGELFF.

This clonotype is a singleton in its sample. The rearrangement uses TRBV9 and TRBJ2-3; the match to TRBD2 covers 10 bases. CDR3 length equals 16 residues. V dropped 0 bases and J dropped 3; count of bases not matched to a gene: 4. Germline assignment: CDR1 SGDLS and CDR2 YYNGEE. CDR3 protein: CASSVEASGSTDTQYF. CDR3 DNA: TGTGCCAGCAGCGTAGAAGCTAGCGGGAGTACAGATACGCAGTATTTT.

The chain links TRBV7-9 to TRBJ2-7; weak D call: TRBD2 (6 bases). Germline V lookup: CDR1 SEHNR, CDR2 FQNEAQ (reference sequence). The CDR3 contains 14 residues. The V end lost 0 bases, the J end lost 3 bases, and 9 bases lay between the germline ends. The CDR3 here is CASSLAGTYYEQYF. The DNA for the CDR3 is TGTGCCAGCAGCTTAGCGGGGACTTACTACGAGCAGTACTTC. The entire variable domain, with the rest obtained from reference TRBV7-9 and TRBJ2-7, is as follows: DTGVSQNPRHKITKRGQNVTFRCDPISEHNRLYWYRQTLGQGPEFLTYFQNEAQLEKSRLLSDRFSAERPKGSFSTLEIQRTEQGDSAMYLCASSLAGTYYEQYFGPGTRLTVT.

The V gene is TRBV7-3, the J gene TRBJ2-7, with 8 bases aligning to TRBD2. The CDR3 has 15 residues. Trimming removed 5 bases from V and 2 bases from J; junction bases left unmatched: 8. Germline lookup yields CDR1 SGHTA and CDR2 FQGTGA. The CDR3 bases are TGTGCCAGCAGCCAATTAGCGGGGTACCCCTACGAGCAGTACTTC. Protein product: CASSQLAGYPYEQYF.

V and J are TRBV6-1 and TRBJ1-1, with 7 bases fitting TRBD1. The CDR3 contains 15 residues. The J segment lost 0 bases and the V segment lost 6 bases, leaving 7 bases of the junction unmatched. Germline CDR1 is MNHNS and CDR2 is SASEGT. CDR3 sequence: CASRQGPGLNTEAFF. The CDR3, as DNA: TGTGCCAGCAGACAGGGGCCCGGGTTGAACACTGAAGCTTTCTTT.

CDR3 DNA sequence: TGTGCCAGCAGTGGAGACAGGGACTCTAGAACTGAAGCTTTCTTT. Its protein is CASSGDRDSRTEAFF. The chain combines TRBV6-1 with TRBJ1-1; 7 bases are shared with TRBD1. Germline-derived CDR1 and CDR2 are MNHNS and SASEGT. The CDR3 has 15 amino acids. J was trimmed by 5 bases and V by 4 bases; bases with no gene match: 10.

The chain employs TRBV7-8 and TRBJ1-2; TRBD1 is a possible D gene (6 bases). V was cut by 0 bases and J by 4 bases, with 12 bases left in between. This CDR3 has 15 residues. Germline lookup yields CDR1 SGHVS and CDR2 FQNEAQ. CDR3 DNA sequence: TGTGCCAGCAGCTTAGCGGGGGCGGTAGGCTATGGCTACACCTTC. Translation: CASSLAGAVGYGYTF.

V is TRBV20-1 and J is TRBJ2-2; possibly TRBD2 for D (5 bases). Per the germline V gene, CDR1 is DFQATT and CDR2 is SNEGSKA (reference sequence). This CDR3 region has 17 residues. V was pared by 6 bases and J by 1 base, with 21 bases between. DNA of the CDR3: TGCAGTGCCAATACCTGGTTAGAGGGAGTGAACACCGGGGAGCTGTTTTTT. This encodes CSANTWLEGVNTGELFF.

The genes are TRBV20-1 and TRBJ2-1; D is undetermined. Trimming pared 5 bases from V and 0 bases from J, leaving 11 bases between. CDR1 and CDR2 from the germline V gene are DFQATT and SNEGSKA (reference sequence). This CDR3 spans 14 amino acids. The CDR3 nucleotides read TGCAGTGCTTCTGACCGCAGCTCCTACAATGAGCAGTTCTTC. Its translation is CSASDRSSYNEQFF.

The chain uses TRBV7-8 and TRBJ2-7, with 12 bases that match TRBD1. The CDR3 has 17 residues. Losses at the gene ends were 4 bases for V and 5 bases for J; bases not matched to a gene: 12. Per germline, CDR1 SGHVS and CDR2 FQNEAQ. CDR3 sequence (DNA): TGTGCCAGCAGCTCCGGGACAGGGGGCGTTTCATCCCACGAGCAGTACTTC. This translates into CASSSGTGGVSSHEQYF.

This clonotype was detected only a few times. At one of its ends the junction is not consistent with the germline gene, which may arise from a read error. V gene TRBV5-1 combines with J gene TRBJ1-1, with D hard to call. The germline CDR1 and CDR2 sequences are SGHRS and YFSETQ. This CDR3 spans 12 amino acids. For the CDR3, the DNA is TGTGCCAGCAGCTTAGGACGGACTGAAGCTTTCTTT. Amino acids: CASSLGRTEAFF.

This chain connects TRBV9 to TRBJ1-6; D is undetermined. CDR1 is SGDLS, CDR2 YYNGEE, per germline. V was clipped by 3 bases and J by 9 bases, with 13 bases between them. The CDR3 loop spans 14 amino acids. In DNA form, the CDR3 reads TGTGCCAGCAGCGCCCCCCAGGTCGGTTCACCCCTCCACTTT. It yields the protein CASSAPQVGSPLHF.

This clonotype has only one observation. The rearrangement uses TRBV7-9 and TRBJ1-2; D gene ambiguous. V lost 5 bases and J 5 bases, leaving 24 bases between the germline ends. The germline CDR1 and CDR2 sequences are SEHNR and FQNEAQ (reference sequence). CDR3 size: 17 residues. DNA for the CDR3: TGTGCCAGCAGCGCGCTGGCTCGAAGTCAAACGGGATATGGCTACACCTTC. Amino acid sequence: CASSALARSQTGYGYTF.